This T cell receptor beta chain was captured by sequencing in a study of chemoradiotherapy in HPV16-positive cancers. Study-wide findings and caveats: Functional assays defining HPV-specific T cells used only a couple of HPV16-positive patients.

Repertoires were sampled repeatedly during chemoradiotherapy. In this sample, this clone turned up a few times. Its antigen is unidentified. The table came from immunoSEQ multiplex PCR; TCRdb's copy has only in-frame clones and leaves some out. The repertoire holds approximately 12,000 clones, 77% seen once, with approximately 0.98% in the top ten. CDR1 is MNHEY and CDR2 is SMNVEV in the germline V gene (reference sequence). This CDR3 region has 13 residues. Trimming shortened V by 4 bases and J by 7 bases, and 11 bases separated the two germline ends. V usage is TRBV27 and J usage is TRBJ2-1; D remains unclear. This clonotype was sampled from a human donor with HPV-associated anogenital cancer. This specimen was taken from a patient who underwent chemoradiotherapy. CDR3 region: CASSSRLLNEQFF. The CDR3 DNA is TGTGCCAGCAGTTCCAGACTCCTAAATGAGCAGTTCTTC.